The TCR beta chain described here comes from a study of T cell responses to AZD1222 COVID-19 vaccine (dated by TCRdb to the early 2020s). Notes on the research overall: AZD1222 recipients given second doses at about 4 weeks or at about 12 weeks were pooled, since spike-specific TCR depth and breadth were not found to differ between the two schedules. Trial participants were enrolled into age subgroups of 18-55, 56-69 and 70-plus years, which contained about 150, 28 and 57 TCR-sequenced participants, respectively. A total of around 240 trial participants underwent TCR sequencing, of whom roughly 210 had received two doses of AZD1222 and approximately 26 had received two doses of the MenACWY control vaccine.

This clone was seen just once. This receptor's antigen is unknown. Per-base qualities were not stored, and no clone one base away is much larger. The study at large found these results: The 56-69-year group was small, and its depth increase did not reach significance, likely because of low power. Conclusions about previously exposed vaccinees were limited because only six or seven AZD1222 recipients were SARS-CoV-2 seropositive at baseline. Vaccine-associated CD4 TCRs spanned the whole spike protein, with dominant responses in regions 160-218 and 743-854. Participants were mostly white British and included more females than males, and it was suggested by the authors that clonal diversity may have been underestimated. Reportedly, close to half of the unique spike-specific TCRs recognized epitopes lying outside the regions that are mutated in the B.1.351 and B.1.1.7 variants. After two AZD1222 doses, spike-specific TCR breadth and depth were significantly higher than at day 0 and than in MenACWY recipients. Because no day 14 peak-response samples were available, the repertoires could be characterized only after the peak T cell response.

The CDR3 regions of human TCRbeta chains were analyzed by immunosequencing. The authors' pipeline ran thus. Repertoire TCRs were matched against a reference library of SARS-CoV-2-specific TCRs generated with the MIRA antigen-specificity platform. Breadth was defined as the fraction of unique TCRs that were SARS-CoV-2-associated, and depth was defined as the fraction of total T cells that were SARS-CoV-2-associated. Using the MIRA data, every spike-specific TCR was mapped to the spike region that the TCR reacted to and assigned to either a CD4 or a CD8 class. Log10-transformed breadth and depth values were compared by one-way ANOVA with Sidak's multiple comparisons tests. As stored in TCRdb, this immuneACCESS dataset retains in-frame rearrangements with V and J assigned. A fraction of the clones does not appear; measured against another copy, unresolved V genes explain less than half of the discrepancy, and the remainder lacks a known reason. For V, J and clone size, that table is used; D and trimming come from the DNA. The sample has approximately 97,000 clones on record, approximately 90% of them singletons. Jointly, the top ten make up around 5% of the sample.

What the time point label conveys for this sample: baseline before first vaccination. Samples from vaccinated people were obtained from the UK trials COV001 and COV002, which included a single-blind randomized controlled phase 2/3 trial of AZD1222 (ChAdOx1 nCoV-19) in healthy adults. For TCRbeta chain sequencing, PBMC samples were collected from trial participants at day 0 and at day 28 after the second dose. Clipping removes 8 bases from V and 3 bases from J, with 6 as the unmatched junction base count. CDR1 and CDR2 (SNHLY, FYNNEI) derive from the germline V gene. The CDR3 numbers 13 residues from cysteine through phenylalanine. Only the CDR3 part of the read is kept: 39 bases, read in frame from the first base.

The TCR was taken from an adult in good health. The rearranged segments are TRBV2 and TRBJ2-7, with TRBD1 identical over 8 junction bases. Material: peripheral blood, obtained on day 0 of AZD1222 vaccination. The nucleotide sequence is given as TGTGCCAGCTCCGGACAGGGCCGCTACGAGCAGTACTTC. The translation is CASSGQGRYEQYF.